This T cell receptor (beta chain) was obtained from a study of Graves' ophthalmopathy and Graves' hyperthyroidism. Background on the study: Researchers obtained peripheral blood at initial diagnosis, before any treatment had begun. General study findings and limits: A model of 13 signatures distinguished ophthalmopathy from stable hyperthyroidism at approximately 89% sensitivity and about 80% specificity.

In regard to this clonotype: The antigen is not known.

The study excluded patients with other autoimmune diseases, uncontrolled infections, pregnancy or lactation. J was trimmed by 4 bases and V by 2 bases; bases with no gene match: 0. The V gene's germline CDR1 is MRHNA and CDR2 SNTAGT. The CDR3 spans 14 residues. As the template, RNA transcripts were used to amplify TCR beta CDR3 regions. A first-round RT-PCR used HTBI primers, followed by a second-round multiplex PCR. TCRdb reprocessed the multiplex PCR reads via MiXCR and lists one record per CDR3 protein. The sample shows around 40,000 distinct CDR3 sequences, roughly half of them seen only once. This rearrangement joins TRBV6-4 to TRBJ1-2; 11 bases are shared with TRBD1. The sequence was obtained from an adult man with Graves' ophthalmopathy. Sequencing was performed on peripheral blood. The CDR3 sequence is CASSDGTGGYGYTF. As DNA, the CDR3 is TGTGCCAGCAGTGACGGGACAGGGGGCTATGGCTACACCTTC.